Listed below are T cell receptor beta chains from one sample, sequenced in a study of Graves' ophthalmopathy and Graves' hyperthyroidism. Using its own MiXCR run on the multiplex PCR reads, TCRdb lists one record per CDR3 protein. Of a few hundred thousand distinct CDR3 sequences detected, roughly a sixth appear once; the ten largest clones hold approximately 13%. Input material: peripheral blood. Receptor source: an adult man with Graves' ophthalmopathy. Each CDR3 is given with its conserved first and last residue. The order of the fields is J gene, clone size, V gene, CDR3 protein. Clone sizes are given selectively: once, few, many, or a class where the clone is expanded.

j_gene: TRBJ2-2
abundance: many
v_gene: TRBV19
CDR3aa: CASSPERVTNTGELFF

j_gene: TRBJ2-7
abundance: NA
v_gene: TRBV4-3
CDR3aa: CASSQAAGDYEQYF

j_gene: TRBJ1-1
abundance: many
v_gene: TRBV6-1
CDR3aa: CASSEAGTGLGNTEAFF

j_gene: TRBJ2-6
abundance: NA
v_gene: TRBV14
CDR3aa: CASSHPAGSGANVLTF

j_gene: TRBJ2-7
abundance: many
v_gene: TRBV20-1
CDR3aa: CSARISGRAGYEQYF

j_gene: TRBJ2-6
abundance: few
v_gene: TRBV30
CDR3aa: CAWAQASGANVLTF

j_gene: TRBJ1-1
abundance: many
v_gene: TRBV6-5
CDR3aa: CASSYPLGRTEAFF

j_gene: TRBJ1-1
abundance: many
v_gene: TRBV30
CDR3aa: CAWSVRQDTEAFF

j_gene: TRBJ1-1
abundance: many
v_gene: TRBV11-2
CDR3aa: CASSAHTEAFF

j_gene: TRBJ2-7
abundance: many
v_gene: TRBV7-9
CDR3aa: CASSLGAGGQYEQYF

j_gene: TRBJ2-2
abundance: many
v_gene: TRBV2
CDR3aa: CASSERGYANTGELFF

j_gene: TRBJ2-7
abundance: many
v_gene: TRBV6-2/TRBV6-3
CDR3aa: CASSLGMIYEQYF

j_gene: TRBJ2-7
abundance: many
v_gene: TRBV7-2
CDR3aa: CASSLSVTYEQYF

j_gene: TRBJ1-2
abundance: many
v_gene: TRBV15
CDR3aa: CATSSTIEGYGYTF

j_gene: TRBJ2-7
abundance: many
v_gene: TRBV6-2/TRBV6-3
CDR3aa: CASSRKLAASSYEQYF

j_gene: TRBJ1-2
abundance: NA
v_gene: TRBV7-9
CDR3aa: CASTGADYGYTF

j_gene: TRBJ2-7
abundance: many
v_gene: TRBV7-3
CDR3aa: CASSPSGAGSYEQYF

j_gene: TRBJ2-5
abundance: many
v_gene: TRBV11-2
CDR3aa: CASSLGGTGQETQYF

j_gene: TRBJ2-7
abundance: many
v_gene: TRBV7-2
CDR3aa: CASSTSGPSWYF

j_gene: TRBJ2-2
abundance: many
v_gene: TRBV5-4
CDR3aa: CASSLGSGPAGELFF

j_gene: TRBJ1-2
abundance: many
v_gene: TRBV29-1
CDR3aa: CSVEISGGYTF

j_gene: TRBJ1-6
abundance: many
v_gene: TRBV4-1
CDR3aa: CASSQGEGGYSPLHF

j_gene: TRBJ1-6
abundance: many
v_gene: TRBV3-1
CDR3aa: CASSQTDRVLSSPLHF

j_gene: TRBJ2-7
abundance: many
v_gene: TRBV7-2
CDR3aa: CASSLAGLAGGREQYF

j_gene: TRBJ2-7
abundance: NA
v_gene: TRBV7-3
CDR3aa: CASSSPDLAVLSYEQYF

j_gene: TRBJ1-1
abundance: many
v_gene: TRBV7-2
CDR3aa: CASSLARGRAEAFF

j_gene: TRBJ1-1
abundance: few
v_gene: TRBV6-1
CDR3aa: CATMIGRQNTEALF

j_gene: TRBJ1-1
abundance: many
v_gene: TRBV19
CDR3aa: CASSIAGSNTEAFF

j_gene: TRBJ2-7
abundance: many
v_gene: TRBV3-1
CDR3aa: CASSPSGNNYEQYF

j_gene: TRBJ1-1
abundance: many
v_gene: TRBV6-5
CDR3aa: CASRTFDRANTEAFF

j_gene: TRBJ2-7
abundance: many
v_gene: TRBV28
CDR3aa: CASSSLPYEQYF

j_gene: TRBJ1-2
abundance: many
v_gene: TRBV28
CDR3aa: CASSLFTGGRGYGYTF

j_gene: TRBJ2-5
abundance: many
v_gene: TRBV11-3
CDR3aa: CASSLGQGIQGVGETQYF

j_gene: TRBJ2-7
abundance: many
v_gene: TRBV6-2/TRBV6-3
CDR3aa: CASRRLAGSLYEQYF

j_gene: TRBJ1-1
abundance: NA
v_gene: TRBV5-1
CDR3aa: CASSAGGQNTEAFF

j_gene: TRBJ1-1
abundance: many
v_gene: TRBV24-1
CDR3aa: CATSPTGQGRDTEAFF

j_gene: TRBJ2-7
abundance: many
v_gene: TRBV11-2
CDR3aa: CASSWGRGLASEQYF

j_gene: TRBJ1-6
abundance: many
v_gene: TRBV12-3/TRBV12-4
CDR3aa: CASSSTTGSYNSPLHF

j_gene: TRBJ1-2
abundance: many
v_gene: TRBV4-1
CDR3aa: CASSQGQGPEGYTF

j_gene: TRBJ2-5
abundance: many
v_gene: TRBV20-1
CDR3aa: CSARPVVGLATRQTQYF

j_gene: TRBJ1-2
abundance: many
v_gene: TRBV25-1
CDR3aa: CASSVGTGVDYYYGYTF

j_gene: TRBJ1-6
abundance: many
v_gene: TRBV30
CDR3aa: CAWSSGIYNSPLHF

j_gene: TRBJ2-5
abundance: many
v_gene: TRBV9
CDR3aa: CASSVGTSGEFTQETQYF

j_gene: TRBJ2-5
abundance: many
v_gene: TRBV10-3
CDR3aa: CAISDPGTARTQYF

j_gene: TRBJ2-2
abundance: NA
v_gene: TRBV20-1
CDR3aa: CSARVLTTRRDTGELFF

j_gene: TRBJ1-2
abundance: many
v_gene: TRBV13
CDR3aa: CASSGGQGAFGAYGYTF